This T cell receptor beta chain came from a study of regulatory T cells in long-lasting Graves disease. The time point was: newly diagnosed GD, antithyroid drugs for less than 3 months. Following extraction of RNA from PBMCs, that RNA was used to make the TCR library. J was trimmed by 4 bases and V by 4 bases; bases with no gene match: 11. Germline V gene lookup returns CDR1 MNHEY and CDR2 SVGEGT. The CDR3 is 16 residues long. This clonotype appeared many times. Its target is unknown. Broader study findings: Favored usage of TRBV28, TRBJ1-2 and TRBJ2-5 was recorded in persistent disease.

Construction of the TCR beta libraries employed iRepertoire HTBI primers in conjunction with Arm-PCR of CDR3 regions. TCRdb recomputed calls from the multiplex PCR reads with MiXCR, one row per CDR3 protein. The sample has hundreds of thousands of distinct CDR3 sequences; about 16% are singletons. The same sample was also used in a study of T cells in Graves' hyperthyroidism and ophthalmopathy. This second study notes: Most thyroid clonotypes expanded above 0.001 were also detected in blood. Progression to ophthalmopathy was predicted a median of approximately 6.4 months early.

This TCR derives from a woman in her twenties or thirties with Graves disease. The chain carries TRBV6-2 or TRBV6-3 and TRBJ2-3, with 7 bases aligning to TRBD2. The input for sequencing was peripheral blood mononuclear cells (PBMCs), taken at new diagnosis, from a patient treated with antithyroid drugs. The CDR3 DNA sequence: TGTGCCAGCAGTTCCACGGGGGAGGGCGTTTCAGATACGCAGTATTTT. Translation gives CASSSTGEGVSDTQYF.